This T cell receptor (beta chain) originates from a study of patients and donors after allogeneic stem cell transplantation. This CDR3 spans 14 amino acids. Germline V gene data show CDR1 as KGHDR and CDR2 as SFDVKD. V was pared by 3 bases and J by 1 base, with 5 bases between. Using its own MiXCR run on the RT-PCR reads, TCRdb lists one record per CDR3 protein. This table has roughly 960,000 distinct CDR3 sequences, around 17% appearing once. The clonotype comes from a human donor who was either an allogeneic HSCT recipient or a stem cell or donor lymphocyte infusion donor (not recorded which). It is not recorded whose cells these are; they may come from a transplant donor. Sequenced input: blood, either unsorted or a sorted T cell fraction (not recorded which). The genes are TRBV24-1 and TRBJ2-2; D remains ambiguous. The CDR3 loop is CATSDLMNTGELFF. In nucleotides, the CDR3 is TGTGCCACCAGTGATCTTATGAACACCGGGGAGCTGTTTTTT.